This T cell receptor (beta chain) stems from a study of T cells in lung cancer brain metastases. Whole-study results and caveats: Unique productive clones were significantly fewer in brain metastases: median around 1,500 versus 5,000.

Sequencing was performed with immunoSEQ multiplex PCR; in TCRdb, only in-frame clones are kept and a portion is missing. The sample has 3,000 to 4,000 clones, around 90% seen once; the top ten hold around 3%. This clone occurred once. Its cognate antigen is unknown. The trim removed 2 bases at V and 0 bases at J, leaving 4 bases unmatched. CDR1 is SGDLS and CDR2 is YYNGEE in the germline V gene. The CDR3 sequence is 16 residues long. This receptor was obtained from an older man with non-small cell lung cancer. This chain joins TRBV9 and TRBJ2-2, with 7 bases that match TRBD1. Sequenced material: tumor tissue from the primary lung tumor. In nucleotides, the CDR3 is TGTGCCAGCAGCGTGCGACAGGGCGCGAACACCGGGGAGCTGTTTTTT. Residues: CASSVRQGANTGELFF.